This T cell receptor (beta chain) is from a study of blood T cell repertoires in COVID-19. Study in general: Collection of acute and convalescent COVID-19 samples took place in the United States, Italy and Spain. T cells, B-cell-depleted T cells, or PBMCs provided the cDNA or gDNA that served as material.

Germline V gene sequence: CDR1 MRHNA, CDR2 SNTAGT. Trimming took 0 bases from V and 4 from J, leaving 6 bases between them. CDR3 length: 13 amino acids. Profiling relied on immunoSEQ multiplex PCR, and the TCRdb table lists in-frame clones only, not all of them. Here the sample spans approximately 49,000 clones, approximately 86% being singletons. The gene calls are TRBV6-4 and TRBJ1-1, with TRBD1 as a possible D gene (6 bases). The material sequenced was peripheral blood. The source of this sequence is a man aged 50-59 years with active COVID-19. This CDR3 is CASSDSTGTEAFF. The CDR3 DNA reads as TGTGCCAGCAGTGACTCGACAGGCACTGAAGCTTTCTTT.